The TCR beta chain under discussion was sequenced for a study of T cell repertoires in MIS-A myocarditis. Some clones are missing from TCRdb's copy, which holds only in-frame ones; the method was immunoSEQ multiplex PCR. The table has about 16,000 clones, about 74% seen once. Germline V gene data show CDR1 as KGHDR and CDR2 as SFDVKD. V gave up 4 bases and J gave up 1 base, with 12 bases separating them. CDR3 length: 15 residues. J is TRBJ2-5 and V is TRBV24-1, with TRBD2 as a possible D gene (5 bases). Input material: left ventricle heart tissue obtained at autopsy. This clonotype was sampled from a man aged 18 to 30 with fulminant myocarditis from multisystem inflammatory syndrome in adults (MIS-A) after COVID-19. Here the CDR3 reads CATSDSDFSQETQYF. The CDR3 nucleotides are TGTGCCACCAGTGACTCGGACTTTTCCCAAGAGACCCAGTACTTC.